This T cell receptor (beta chain) was captured in a study of cytomegalovirus exposure and HLA in healthy donors. TCRdb's table, derived via immunoSEQ multiplex PCR, lists solely in-frame clones and lacks some. The sample has a few hundred thousand clones, roughly 87% seen once. In this sample, this clone turned up a few times. The antigen remains unidentified. Separation from the roughly 670-subject first cohort characterized the roughly 120-subject validation cohort, to which the donors belonged. V was pared by 6 bases and J by 1 base, with 9 bases between. Germline CDR1 is SNHLY and CDR2 is FYNNEI. CDR3 length: 14 amino acids. Findings and limits, study-wide: In vitro experiments confirmed that three CMV-associated chains were specific for CMV antigens. The classifier reportedly diagnosed cytomegalovirus status with high sensitivity and specificity. There were 150 to 200 TCR beta chains listed as cytomegalovirus-associated.

V usage is TRBV2 and J usage is TRBJ2-2, with D tentatively TRBD1 or TRBD2 (5 bases each). The sequenced sample consisted of PBMCs. This TCR came from a man aged 18 to 35 in good health and CMV-seropositive. The CDR3 nucleotides read TGTGCCAGCAGAGGGACCAGGAACACCGGGGAGCTGTTTTTT. It is translated as CASRGTRNTGELFF.